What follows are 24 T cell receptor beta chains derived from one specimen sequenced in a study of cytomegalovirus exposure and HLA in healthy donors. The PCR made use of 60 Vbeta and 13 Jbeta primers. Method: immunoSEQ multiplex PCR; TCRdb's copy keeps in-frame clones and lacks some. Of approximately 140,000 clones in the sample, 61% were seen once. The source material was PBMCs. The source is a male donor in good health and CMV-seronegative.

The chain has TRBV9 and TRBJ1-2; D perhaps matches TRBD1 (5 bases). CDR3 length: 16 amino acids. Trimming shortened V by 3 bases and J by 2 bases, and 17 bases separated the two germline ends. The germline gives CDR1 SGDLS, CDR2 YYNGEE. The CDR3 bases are TGTGCCAGCAGCGGGTCGGCAGGGCTAAACAACTATGGCTACACCTTC. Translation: CASSGSAGLNNYGYTF.

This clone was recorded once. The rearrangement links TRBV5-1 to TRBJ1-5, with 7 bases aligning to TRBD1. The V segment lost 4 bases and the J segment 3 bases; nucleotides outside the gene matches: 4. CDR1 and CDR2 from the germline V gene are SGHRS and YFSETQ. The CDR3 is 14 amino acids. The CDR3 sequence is CASSQTGNNQPQHF. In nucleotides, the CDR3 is TGCGCCAGCAGCCAGACAGGGAACAATCAGCCCCAGCATTTT. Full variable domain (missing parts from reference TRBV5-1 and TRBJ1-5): KAGVTQTPRYLIKTRGQQVTLSCSPISGHRSVSWYQQTPGQGLQFLFEYFSETQRNKGNFPGRFSGRQFSNSRSEMNVSTLELGDSALYLCASSQTGNNQPQHFGDGTRLSIL.

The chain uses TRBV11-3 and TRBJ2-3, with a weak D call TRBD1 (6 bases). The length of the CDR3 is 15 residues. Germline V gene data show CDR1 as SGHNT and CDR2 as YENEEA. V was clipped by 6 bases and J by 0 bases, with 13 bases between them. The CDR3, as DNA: TGTGCCAGCAGTGCGACAGGCCAAAGCACAGATACGCAGTATTTT. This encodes CASSATGQSTDTQYF.

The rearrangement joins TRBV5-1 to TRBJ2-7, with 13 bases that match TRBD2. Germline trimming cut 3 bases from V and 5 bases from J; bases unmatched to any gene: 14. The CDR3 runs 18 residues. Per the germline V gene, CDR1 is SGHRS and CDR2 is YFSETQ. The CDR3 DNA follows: TGCGCCAGCAGCTCACTCCCATTACTAGCGGGGGGGCTCCACGAGCAGTACTTC. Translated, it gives CASSSLPLLAGGLHEQYF.

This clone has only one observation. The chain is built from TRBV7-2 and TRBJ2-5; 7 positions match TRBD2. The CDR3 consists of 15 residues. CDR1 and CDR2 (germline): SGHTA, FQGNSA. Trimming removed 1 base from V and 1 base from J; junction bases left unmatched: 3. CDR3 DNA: TGTGCCAGCAGCTTAGTGGCTAGCGGCCAAGAGACCCAGTACTTC. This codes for CASSLVASGQETQYF.

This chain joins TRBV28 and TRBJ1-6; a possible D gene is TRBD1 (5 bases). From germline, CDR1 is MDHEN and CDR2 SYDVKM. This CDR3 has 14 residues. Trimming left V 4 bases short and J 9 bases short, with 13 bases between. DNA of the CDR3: TGTGCCAGCAGTTGGCGGGGGAGGGGTTCACCCCTCCACTTT. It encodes CASSWRGRGSPLHF.

The CDR3 reads CASTTGLGQRGGYNEQFF. CDR3 in DNA: TGTGCCAGTACCACCGGTCTCGGCCAGCGGGGGGGATACAATGAGCAGTTCTTC. V usage is TRBV19 and J usage is TRBJ2-1, with TRBD2 matching 10 bases. Germline V gene lookup returns CDR1 LNHDA and CDR2 SQIVND (reference sequence). V shed 7 bases, J shed 4 bases, and the junction held 16 bases outside the gene matches. The CDR3 is made up of 18 amino acids.

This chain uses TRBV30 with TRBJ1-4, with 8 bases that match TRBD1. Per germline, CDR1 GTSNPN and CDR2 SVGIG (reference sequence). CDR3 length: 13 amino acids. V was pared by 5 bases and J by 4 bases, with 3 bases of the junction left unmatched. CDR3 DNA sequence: TGTGCCTGGCAGGGGGCTGTTAATGAAAAACTGTTTTTT. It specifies CAWQGAVNEKLFF.

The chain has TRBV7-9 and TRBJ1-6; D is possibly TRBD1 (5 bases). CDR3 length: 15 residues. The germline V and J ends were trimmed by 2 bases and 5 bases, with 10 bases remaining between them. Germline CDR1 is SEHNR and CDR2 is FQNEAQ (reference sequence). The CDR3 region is CASSLSGNDNSPLHF. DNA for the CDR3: TGTGCCAGCAGCTTATCAGGGAATGATAATTCACCCCTCCACTTT.

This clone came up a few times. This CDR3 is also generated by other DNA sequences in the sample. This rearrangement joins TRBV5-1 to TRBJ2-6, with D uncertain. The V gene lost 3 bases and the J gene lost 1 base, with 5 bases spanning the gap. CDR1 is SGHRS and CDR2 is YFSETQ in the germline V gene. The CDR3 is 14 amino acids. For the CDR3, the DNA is TGCGCCAGCAGCTCCAATTCTGGGGCCAACGTCCTGACTTTC. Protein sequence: CASSSNSGANVLTF. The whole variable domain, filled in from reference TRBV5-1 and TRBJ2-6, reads KAGVTQTPRYLIKTRGQQVTLSCSPISGHRSVSWYQQTPGQGLQFLFEYFSETQRNKGNFPGRFSGRQFSNSRSEMNVSTLELGDSALYLCASSSNSGANVLTFGAGSRLTVL.

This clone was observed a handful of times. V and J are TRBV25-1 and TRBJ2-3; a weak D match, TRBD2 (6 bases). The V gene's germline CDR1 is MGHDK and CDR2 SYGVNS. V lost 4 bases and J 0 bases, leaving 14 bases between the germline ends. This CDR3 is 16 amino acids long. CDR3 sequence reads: CASSGARTTSTDTQYF. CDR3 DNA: TGTGCCAGCAGTGGGGCCAGGACTACTAGCACAGATACGCAGTATTTT.

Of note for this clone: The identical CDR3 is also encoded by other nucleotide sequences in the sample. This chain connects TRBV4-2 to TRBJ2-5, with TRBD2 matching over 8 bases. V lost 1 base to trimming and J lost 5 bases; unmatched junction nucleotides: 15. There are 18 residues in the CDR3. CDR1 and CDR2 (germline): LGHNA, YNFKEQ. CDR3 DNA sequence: TGTGCCAGCAGCCAAGCCGGACTAGCAGGGGCCGCGGGTGAGACCCAGTACTTC. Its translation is CASSQAGLAGAAGETQYF.

The CDR3 DNA follows: TGTGCCAGCAGCTTAGTGGCGGGGGCGGGGGAGACCCAGTACTTC. This translates into CASSLVAGAGETQYF. The genes are TRBV13 and TRBJ2-5, with D perhaps TRBD2 (7 bases). Trimming removed 1 base at V and 5 bases at J, with 14 bases between. The CDR3 loop spans 15 amino acids. Germline values: CDR1 PRHDT, CDR2 FYEKMQ (reference sequence).

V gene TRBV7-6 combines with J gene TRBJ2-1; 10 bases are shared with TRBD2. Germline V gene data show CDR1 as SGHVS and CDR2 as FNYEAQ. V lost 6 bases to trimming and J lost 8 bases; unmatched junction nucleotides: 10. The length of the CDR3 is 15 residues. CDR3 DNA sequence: TGTGCCAGCAGTAATAGCGGGGGGCCCGGGGATGAGCAGTTCTTC. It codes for CASSNSGGPGDEQFF.

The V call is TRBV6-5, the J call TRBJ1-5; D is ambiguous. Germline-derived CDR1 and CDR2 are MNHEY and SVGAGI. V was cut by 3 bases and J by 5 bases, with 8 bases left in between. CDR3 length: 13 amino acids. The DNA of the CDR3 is TGTGCCAGCAGTTATCAGGCCGATCAGCCCCAGCATTTT. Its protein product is CASSYQADQPQHF.

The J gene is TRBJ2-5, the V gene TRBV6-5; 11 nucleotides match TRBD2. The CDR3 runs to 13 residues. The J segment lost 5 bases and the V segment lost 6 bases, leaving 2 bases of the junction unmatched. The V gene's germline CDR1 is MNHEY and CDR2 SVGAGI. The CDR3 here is CASRPSGGETQYF. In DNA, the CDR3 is TGTGCCAGCAGACCTAGCGGGGGGGAGACCCAGTACTTC.

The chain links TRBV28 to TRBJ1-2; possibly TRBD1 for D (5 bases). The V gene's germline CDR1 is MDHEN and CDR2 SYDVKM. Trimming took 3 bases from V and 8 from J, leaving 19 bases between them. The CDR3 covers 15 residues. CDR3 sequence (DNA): TGTGCCAGCAGTTTTAGGGTCGGGGGATGGGGAGGCTACACCTTC. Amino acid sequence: CASSFRVGGWGGYTF.

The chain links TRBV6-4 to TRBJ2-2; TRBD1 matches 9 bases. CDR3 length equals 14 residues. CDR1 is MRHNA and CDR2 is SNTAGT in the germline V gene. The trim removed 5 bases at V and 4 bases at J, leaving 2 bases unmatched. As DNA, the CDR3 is TGTGCCAGCAGTCAGACAGGGGGCACCGGGGAGCTGTTTTTT. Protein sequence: CASSQTGGTGELFF.

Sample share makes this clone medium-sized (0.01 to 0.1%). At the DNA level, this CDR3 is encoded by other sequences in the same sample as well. CDR3 DNA: TGTGCCAGCAGCTTAGCAAATGAGCAGTTCTTC. Its translation: CASSLANEQFF. The J gene is TRBJ2-1, the V gene TRBV11-2; D remains ambiguous. CDR3 size: 11 residues. CDR1 and CDR2 (germline): SGHAT, FQNNGV. Trimming left V 1 base short and J 7 bases short, with 2 bases between.

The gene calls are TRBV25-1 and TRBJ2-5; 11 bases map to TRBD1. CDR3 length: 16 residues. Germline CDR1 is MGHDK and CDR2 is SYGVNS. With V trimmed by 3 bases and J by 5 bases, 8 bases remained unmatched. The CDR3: CASSDTDRGHLETQYF. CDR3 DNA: TGTGCCAGCAGTGACACGGACAGGGGGCATTTGGAGACCCAGTACTTC.

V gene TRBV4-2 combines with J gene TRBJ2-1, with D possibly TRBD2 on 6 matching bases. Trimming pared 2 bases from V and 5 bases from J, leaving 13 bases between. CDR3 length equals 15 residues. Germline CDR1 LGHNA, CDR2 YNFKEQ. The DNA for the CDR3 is TGTGCCAGCAGCCAAAATAAGCGGACTAACAATGAGCAGTTCTTC. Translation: CASSQNKRTNNEQFF.

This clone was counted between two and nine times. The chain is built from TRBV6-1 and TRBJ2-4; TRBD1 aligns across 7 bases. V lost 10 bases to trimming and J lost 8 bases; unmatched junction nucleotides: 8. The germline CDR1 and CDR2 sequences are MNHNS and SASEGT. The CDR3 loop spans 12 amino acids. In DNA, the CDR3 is TGTGCCACCTACAGGGGATCGGACATTCAGTACTTC. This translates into CATYRGSDIQYF.

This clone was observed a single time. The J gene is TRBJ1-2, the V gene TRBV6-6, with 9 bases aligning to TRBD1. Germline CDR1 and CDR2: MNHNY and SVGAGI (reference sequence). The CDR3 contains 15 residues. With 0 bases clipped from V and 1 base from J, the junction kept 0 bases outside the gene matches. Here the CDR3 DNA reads TGTGCCAGCAGTTACTCGGGACAGGGTAACTATGGCTACACCTTC. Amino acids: CASSYSGQGNYGYTF.

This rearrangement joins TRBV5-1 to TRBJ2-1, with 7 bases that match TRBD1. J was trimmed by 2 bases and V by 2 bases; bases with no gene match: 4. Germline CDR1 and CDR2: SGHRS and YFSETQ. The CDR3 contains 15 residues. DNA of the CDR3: TGCGCCAGCAGCTTACCCGGGACAGCCTACAATGAGCAGTTCTTC. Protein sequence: CASSLPGTAYNEQFF.